The present entry profiles one T cell receptor (beta chain) with its context. Its antigen is as yet unknown. Primers: 60 Vbeta forward and 13 Jbeta reverse. Some clones are missing from TCRdb's copy, which holds only in-frame ones; the method was immunoSEQ multiplex PCR. The top ten hold 5.2% of the sample, which has around 97,000 clones, approximately 85% seen once. The data derive from a study of cytomegalovirus exposure and HLA in healthy donors. General observations from the study: When presence/absence was analysed, sequencing depth was taken to be roughly uniform across donors. TCR beta V- and J-gene trimming was later associated with a missense DCLRE1C variant.

The CDR3 covers 14 residues. The V end lost 6 bases, the J end lost 2 bases, and 14 bases lay between the germline ends. CDR1 SGHDT and CDR2 YYEEEE come from the germline V gene. This receptor was identified in a man aged 40-49 years in good health and CMV-seropositive. Sequencing used PBMCs. The chain combines TRBV5-6 with TRBJ1-2; no clear D gene. The CDR3: CASNSLTANYGYTF. The CDR3 nucleotides read TGTGCCAGCAACTCATTGACTGCAAACTATGGCTACACCTTC.